This T cell receptor (beta chain) originates from a study of blood T cell repertoires in COVID-19. Across the study: T cells, B-cell-depleted T cells, or PBMCs supplied cDNA or gDNA.

Per the original methods: The authors estimated nucleated cell counts from reference gene primer amplification. Sequenced by immunoSEQ multiplex PCR; TCRdb stores in-frame clones only, minus some. The V and J calls and clone size come from that table; D and trimming were worked out from the DNA. The sample consists of a few hundred thousand clones, 86% of them appearing once. Germline lookup yields CDR1 SGHRS and CDR2 YFSETQ. This CDR3 has 14 amino acids. V shed 0 bases and J shed 2 bases, with 9 bases lying between them. The receptor comes from an elderly man with acute or convalescent COVID-19. The gene calls are TRBV5-1 and TRBJ2-7; D remains ambiguous. The sequencing sample was made of peripheral blood. The CDR3 spells CASSLDGRTYEQYF. The CDR3, as DNA: TGCGCCAGCAGCTTGGATGGCAGAACCTACGAGCAGTACTTC.